The present TCR beta chain was sequenced within a study of blood T cells in healthy people across ages. As for this clonotype: The antigen is undetermined.

No fewer than 7 million PBMCs went into each sample. Germline V CDR1 and CDR2: SGHAT, FQNNGV. The CDR3 is 14 amino acids. V was clipped by 0 bases and J by 3 bases, with 8 bases between them. Study-wide results and caveats: Unsorted PBMCs blocked a conclusive comparison of naive and antigen-experienced cells.

A second PCR of 7 to 11 cycles used a sample-barcoded 5' primer and a J-beta primer mix. Each cDNA molecule carried a tag from a template-switch adaptor that contained 12 random nucleotides. Every sample produced at least 2.5 million CDR3-containing paired-end reads. TCRdb fed the 5' RACE reads into MiXCR, producing one record per CDR3 protein. The table shows approximately 1.5 million distinct CDR3 sequences, with approximately 32% occurring only once. Sample: blood. The sequence derives from a woman aged 25 to 39 in good health. The gene calls are TRBV11-2 and TRBJ1-2; D not certain. Here the CDR3 DNA reads TGTGCCAGCAGCTTAGATTCGGCAGACTATGGCTACACCTTC. This gives the protein CASSLDSADYGYTF.